This paragraph reports one T cell receptor beta chain. Its cognate antigen is unknown. Germline lookup yields CDR1 LGHNA and CDR2 YSLEER. This CDR3 spans 16 amino acids. V lost 0 bases and J lost 6, with 18 bases in between. The data derive from a study of PD-1 blockade in mismatch repair-deficient tumors. Using immunoSEQ multiplex PCR, the repertoire was profiled, and TCRdb retains in-frame clones only, with some absent. Of about 40,000 clones in the sample, about 85% were seen once. Study results and limitations: Tumor-resident clones, often undetectable pretreatment in blood, expanded then contracted after pembrolizumab.

This receptor was identified in an adult with mismatch repair-deficient cancer. This chain joins TRBV4-3 and TRBJ2-7; no clear D gene. Sequenced here: peripheral blood, sampled roughly 76 weeks after starting pembrolizumab. The CDR3 region is CASSQDLTRSSGEQYF. CDR3 DNA: TGCGCCAGCAGCCAAGATCTGACTCGATCCTCCGGCGAGCAGTACTTC.